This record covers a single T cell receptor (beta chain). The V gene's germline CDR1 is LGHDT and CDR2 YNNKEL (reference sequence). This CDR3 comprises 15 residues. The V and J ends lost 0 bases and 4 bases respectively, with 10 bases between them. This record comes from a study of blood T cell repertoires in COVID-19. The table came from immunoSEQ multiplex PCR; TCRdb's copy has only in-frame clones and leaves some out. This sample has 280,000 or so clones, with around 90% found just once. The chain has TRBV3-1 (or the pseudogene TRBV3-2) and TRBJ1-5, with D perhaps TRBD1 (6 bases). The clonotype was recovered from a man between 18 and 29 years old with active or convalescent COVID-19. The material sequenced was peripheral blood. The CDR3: CASSQDRGKNQPQHF. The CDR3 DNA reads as TGTGCCAGCAGCCAAGATAGGGGGAAGAATCAGCCCCAGCATTTT.